The 6 T cell receptor beta chains reported below all come from one sample, sequenced in a study of spatial heterogeneity in lung cancer. From the 5' RACE reads, TCRdb called clonotypes with MiXCR, one entry per CDR3 protein. Seen here are roughly 120,000 distinct CDR3 sequences, roughly an eighth observed once, and the top ten hold 16%. As for time point: blood at routine non-recurrence follow-up after resection. Researchers sequenced whole RNA taken from tumor, nontumor lung or frozen PBMC without sorting. Here the sequenced sample was PBMCs, taken at follow-up. The receptors were gathered from a male donor with early-stage non-small cell lung cancer.

This chain joins TRBV7-2 and TRBJ2-1, with D hard to call. The V gene's germline CDR1 is SGHTA and CDR2 FQGNSA. CDR3 size: 13 residues. V gave up 1 base and J gave up 9 bases, with 10 bases separating them. This chain's CDR3 is CASSLGKKTEQFF. The CDR3 region has the DNA TGTGCCAGCAGCTTAGGGAAAAAGACTGAGCAGTTCTTC.

The CDR3 protein is CATSRVRSEQYF. CDR3 coding DNA: TGTGCCACCAGCAGAGTGCGTAGCGAGCAGTACTTC. The chain combines TRBV15 with TRBJ2-7; D remains ambiguous. The length of the CDR3 is 12 residues. V lost 1 base to trimming and J lost 6 bases, with 7 bases between them. CDR1 LNHNV and CDR2 YYDKDF come from the germline V gene (reference sequence).

The chain uses TRBV7-2 and TRBJ1-1; 7 nucleotides line up with TRBD1. Germline V gene data show CDR1 as SGHTA and CDR2 as FQGNSA. CDR3 length equals 13 residues. J lost 5 bases, V lost 5 bases, and 5 bases had no gene match. This CDR3 reads CASSPYRGTEAFF. For the CDR3, the DNA is TGTGCCAGCAGCCCGTACAGGGGAACTGAAGCTTTCTTT.

This rearrangement joins TRBV7-6 to TRBJ1-4, with 7 positions matching TRBD1. Trimming took 5 bases from V and 1 from J; bases not matched to a gene: 10. The CDR3 has 17 residues. From germline, CDR1 is SGHVS and CDR2 FNYEAQ. CDR3 nucleotides: TGTGCCAGCAGCAGACAGGGTTCTTCGGGAACTAATGAAAAACTGTTTTTT. Its translation is CASSRQGSSGTNEKLFF. The full variable domain, rest sourced from reference TRBV7-6 and TRBJ1-4, is GAGVSQSPRYKVTKRGQDVALRCDPISGHVSLYWYRQALGQGPEFLTYFNYEAQQDKSGLPNDRFSAERPEGSISTLTIQRTEQRDSAMYRCASSRQGSSGTNEKLFFGSGTQLSVL.

The chain links TRBV2 to TRBJ1-5; D may be TRBD1 (5 bases). CDR1 and CDR2 from the germline V gene are SNHLY and FYNNEI. The CDR3 is made up of 13 amino acids. Trimming stripped 7 bases from V and 6 bases from J, with 13 bases between. In DNA form, the CDR3 reads TGTGCCAGCATGACGACAGAAGGTCAGCCCCAGCATTTT. Translated: CASMTTEGQPQHF.

The rearrangement links TRBV6-2 or TRBV6-3 to TRBJ1-5, with D hard to call. The V end was cut by 4 bases, the J end by 2 bases, with 12 bases between. The CDR3 loop spans 15 amino acids. Germline CDR1 is MNHEY and CDR2 is SVGEGT. Written as DNA, the CDR3 is TGTGCCAGCAGTTGGACTGGTGGAGGCAATCAGCCCCAGCATTTT. Protein product: CASSWTGGGNQPQHF.